The sample holds a few counts of the clone carrying this TCR beta chain. These data come from a study of identical twins. TCRdb reprocessed the 5' RACE reads via MiXCR and lists one record per CDR3 protein. The repertoire holds about 790,000 distinct CDR3 sequences, about 18% seen once, with approximately 14% in the top ten. The data also belong to a second study, concerning T cells expressing NK-cell markers. From that paper: The dominant NKG2C+ clonotypes represented about 1.0-7.0% of CD8+ T cells in over 5 donors.

Input material: PBMCs. This clonotype originated in a woman between 18 and 29 years old in good health.

CDR3 amino acids: CASSQPTSGKSYEQYF. CDR3 sequence (DNA): TGCGCCAGCAGCCAACCGACTAGCGGGAAGTCCTACGAGCAGTACTTC. The chain employs TRBV4-1 and TRBJ2-7; 11 nucleotides align to TRBD2. The V gene's germline CDR1 is MGHRA and CDR2 YSYEKL. The CDR3 loop spans 16 amino acids. Trimming at V came to 2 bases and at J to 1 base, leaving 4 bases not matched to a gene.